Below, 22 T cell receptor beta chains from the same sample are listed, as sequenced in a study of shared clonotypes between healthy human individuals. Sequenced by immunoSEQ multiplex PCR; TCRdb stores in-frame clones only, minus some. The data hold about 490,000 clones, with over 60% observed a single time. The sample taken for sequencing was PBMCs. The receptors originated from a woman aged 40 to 49 in good health. Some clones in this sample may be carry-over from other donors' samples.

The chain carries TRBV28 and TRBJ1-2; D gene ambiguous. CDR1 and CDR2 from the germline V gene are MDHEN and SYDVKM. Trimming took 6 bases from V and 0 from J, leaving 8 bases between them. This CDR3 is built from 13 residues. The CDR3 sequence: CASSLGTNYGYTF. The CDR3 nucleotides read TGTGCCAGCAGCCTGGGAACTAACTATGGCTACACCTTC.

This clone was found once. The chain joins TRBV18 to TRBJ1-1, with D hard to call. The germline gives CDR1 KGHSH, CDR2 LQKENI. V lost 4 bases to trimming and J lost 1 base, with 19 bases between them. The CDR3 is 17 residues long. DNA of the CDR3: TGTGCCAGCTCACGCTCCACTCAGAGGACGGGGAACACTGAAGCTTTCTTT. Protein product: CASSRSTQRTGNTEAFF.

The chain employs TRBV11-2 and TRBJ2-2; 9 nucleotides line up with TRBD2. V was clipped by 5 bases and J by 5 bases; unmatched bases: 6. The CDR3 has 15 amino acids. Germline CDR1 is SGHAT and CDR2 is FQNNGV. This CDR3 reads CASSVAAGGTGELFF. The CDR3 DNA follows: TGTGCCAGCAGCGTAGCTGCGGGAGGGACCGGGGAGCTGTTTTTT.

The rearrangement uses TRBV7-2 and TRBJ2-7; the D gene is possibly TRBD2 (6 bases). The ends were cut back, 4 bases at V and 3 bases at J, with 16 bases in the middle. Germline V lookup: CDR1 SGHTA, CDR2 FQGNSA. This CDR3 spans 15 amino acids. CDR3 nucleotides: TGTGCCAGCAGCTCAGGACTGGGGGAGGTCTACGAGCAGTACTTC. Protein: CASSSGLGEVYEQYF.

The table lists this clone with a few counts. The chain employs TRBV6-4 and TRBJ1-2; 7 nucleotides align to TRBD1. The germline V gene has CDR1 MRHNA and CDR2 SNTAGT. The CDR3 runs 15 residues. V gave up 0 bases and J gave up 6 bases; unmatched junction bases: 7. CDR3 in DNA: TGTGCCAGCAGTGACTCGGCTGGACAGGCGGATGGCTACACCTTC. Translation gives CASSDSAGQADGYTF.

For this clone: The germline gene is not matched at one end of the junction; a read error may be the cause. This chain uses TRBV28 with TRBJ2-7; 15 bases map to TRBD2. The CDR3 has 15 amino acids. Germline values: CDR1 MDHEN, CDR2 SYDVKM. The CDR3 sequence is CASRTEGLAGGLMHF. For the CDR3, the DNA is TGTGCCAGCAGAACCGAGGGACTAGCGGGAGGATTAATGCACTTC.

The chain joins TRBV7-6 to TRBJ1-4, with D tentatively TRBD1 (6 bases). This CDR3 is built from 14 residues. V lost 2 bases to trimming and J lost 7 bases, with 11 bases between them. CDR1 and CDR2 (germline): SGHVS, FNYEAQ. The CDR3 reads CASSLNRAGEKLFF. The DNA of the CDR3 is TGTGCCAGCAGCTTAAACAGGGCCGGTGAAAAACTGTTTTTT. Together with reference TRBV7-6 and TRBJ1-4, the CDR3 gives the full variable domain: GAGVSQSPRYKVTKRGQDVALRCDPISGHVSLYWYRQALGQGPEFLTYFNYEAQQDKSGLPNDRFSAERPEGSISTLTIQRTEQRDSAMYRCASSLNRAGEKLFFGSGTQLSVL.

The sample holds a few counts of this clone. The chain links TRBV5-6 to TRBJ1-2, with TRBD1 as a possible D gene (5 bases). There are 13 residues in the CDR3. V was trimmed by 4 bases and J by 5 bases, leaving 12 bases between them. Germline V gives CDR1 SGHDT, CDR2 YYEEEE. Here the CDR3 DNA reads TGTGCCAGCAGCCCGGGGCAAGGATATGGCTACACCTTC. This codes for CASSPGQGYGYTF.

This clone came up a few times. This chain connects TRBV7-9 to TRBJ1-1; 7 bases map to TRBD1. The V segment lost 5 bases and the J segment 4 bases; nucleotides outside the gene matches: 10. CDR1 and CDR2 from the germline V gene are SEHNR and FQNEAQ (reference sequence). This CDR3 is built from 15 residues. CDR3 sequence (DNA): TGTGCCAGCAGCCCTGCTTCCAGGGGGATCACTGAAGCTTTCTTT. Translating it yields CASSPASRGITEAFF. The variable domain in full, with the rest retrieved from reference TRBV7-9 and TRBJ1-1, is DTGVSQNPRHKITKRGQNVTFRCDPISEHNRLYWYRQTLGQGPEFLTYFQNEAQLEKSRLLSDRFSAERPKGSFSTLEIQRTEQGDSAMYLCASSPASRGITEAFFGQGTRLTVV.

The genes are TRBV2 and TRBJ1-1; D unclear. The germline V gene encodes CDR1 SNHLY and CDR2 FYNNEI. Trimming removed 6 bases at V and 6 bases at J, with 8 bases between. This CDR3 contains 11 residues. CDR3 in DNA: TGTGCCAGCAGCCCCGGTCCTGAAGCTTTCTTT. This encodes CASSPGPEAFF.

The chain combines TRBV5-1 with TRBJ2-5, with TRBD1 matching 10 bases. V trimming: 0 bases; J trimming: 4 bases; junction bases outside the gene matches: 0. Germline assignment: CDR1 SGHRS and CDR2 YFSETQ. The CDR3 length is 14 residues. DNA for the CDR3: TGCGCCAGCAGCTTGGGGACAGGGGGAGAGACCCAGTACTTC. As protein: CASSLGTGGETQYF.

This clone was detected a few times. This chain links TRBV5-1 with TRBJ2-5; D perhaps matches TRBD1 (5 bases). Germline V gene lookup returns CDR1 SGHRS and CDR2 YFSETQ. The CDR3 sequence is 14 residues long. The ends were cut back, 0 bases at V and 2 bases at J, with 8 bases in the middle. CDR3 coding DNA: TGCGCCAGCAGCTTGGAGGGGTGGCAAGAGACCCAGTACTTC. Encoded protein: CASSLEGWQETQYF.

The CDR3 DNA follows: TGTGCCAGCAGGGAGGAGGGCGATGAGCAGTTCTTC. Translated, it gives CASREEGDEQFF. The rearrangement links TRBV2 to TRBJ2-1; TRBD2 might be the D (6 bases). The CDR3 has 12 amino acids. V was clipped by 6 bases and J by 8 bases, with 11 bases between them. CDR1 SNHLY and CDR2 FYNNEI come from the germline V gene.

This clone showed up many times. The chain links TRBV4-3 to TRBJ2-2, with D tentatively TRBD2 (6 bases). With 0 bases removed from V and 6 bases from J, the gap between germline ends came to 11 bases. CDR3 length: 15 residues. The germline gives CDR1 LGHNA, CDR2 YSLEER. CDR3 region: CASSQDLEGPGELFF. CDR3 DNA sequence: TGCGCCAGCAGCCAAGATCTGGAGGGCCCCGGGGAGCTGTTTTTT.

This sequence joins TRBV19 and TRBJ2-1; no clear D. From germline, CDR1 is LNHDA and CDR2 SQIVND (reference sequence). The CDR3 sequence is 14 residues long. V was shortened by 0 bases and J by 8 bases, with 11 bases between the two germline ends. Written as DNA, the CDR3 is TGTGCCAGTAGTATAGATCCCGCCTCTGATGAGCAGTTCTTC. Its translation is CASSIDPASDEQFF.

This chain's CDR3 is CASSPTGLADLANTGELFF. In DNA form, the CDR3 reads TGTGCCAGCAGTCCTACGGGACTAGCGGACCTAGCGAACACCGGGGAGCTGTTTTTT. The chain couples TRBV27 to TRBJ2-2; 11 nucleotides line up with TRBD2. The length of the CDR3 is 19 residues. Losses at the gene ends were 5 bases for V and 0 bases for J; bases not matched to a gene: 11. Germline V gene data show CDR1 as MNHEY and CDR2 as SMNVEV (reference sequence).

The chain uses TRBV19 and TRBJ2-5; TRBD1 matches at 8 bases. Germline loops: CDR1 LNHDA, CDR2 SQIVND (reference sequence). J gave up 1 base and V 3 bases, and 1 base lay outside the gene matches. The CDR3 extends over 14 amino acids. The chain's CDR3 is CASSMDRAQETQYF. The CDR3 DNA reads TGTGCCAGTAGTATGGACAGGGCCCAAGAGACCCAGTACTTC.

The gene calls are TRBV11-2 and TRBJ2-1; TRBD2 aligns across 7 bases. In germline, CDR1 is SGHAT, CDR2 FQNNGV. The V and J ends lost 5 bases and 7 bases, in that order; junction bases with no gene match: 11. The CDR3 runs to 15 residues. In DNA, the CDR3 is TGTGCCAGCAGCGCTTACGACCTAGCGGTTAATGAGCAGTTCTTC. Its protein is CASSAYDLAVNEQFF.

The chain combines TRBV29-1 with TRBJ1-4, with D hard to call. Looked up from germline, CDR1 is SQVTM and CDR2 is ANQGSEA. V shed 4 bases and J shed 0 bases, with 12 bases lying between them. The CDR3 is 15 residues long. The CDR3 DNA sequence: TGCAGCGTTGGGGGAGACTGGGCAACTAATGAAAAACTGTTTTTT. Translation gives CSVGGDWATNEKLFF.

The V and J genes are TRBV7-8 and TRBJ2-7, with 7 positions matching TRBD2. J was trimmed by 2 bases and V by 5 bases; bases with no gene match: 12. Germline CDR1 is SGHVS and CDR2 is FQNEAQ. The CDR3 extends over 16 amino acids. The CDR3 DNA is TGTGCCAGCAGCCAGGGCCGGTTGAGCGGGGCCTACGAGCAGTACTTC. Protein product: CASSQGRLSGAYEQYF.

Turning to this clone: With only one base between it and a far larger clone, this is likely a read error. The V and J genes are TRBV2 and TRBJ2-7; no firm D call. The germline V and J ends were trimmed by 3 bases and 2 bases, with 14 bases remaining between them. Germline values: CDR1 SNHLY, CDR2 FYNNEI. This CDR3 spans 15 amino acids. The CDR3 loop is CASSDRSTFPYEQYF. In DNA form, the CDR3 reads TGTGCCAGCAGTGACCGTTCTACATTCCCCTACGAGCAGTACTTC.

The chain has TRBV27 and TRBJ2-4, with D possibly TRBD2 on 6 matching bases. Germline V lookup: CDR1 MNHEY, CDR2 SMNVEV (reference sequence). V dropped 6 bases and J dropped 8 bases, with 14 bases sitting between them. This CDR3 spans 13 amino acids. CDR3 sequence (DNA): TGTGCCAGCAGACTGTCGGGGGAGGACATTCAGTACTTC. It codes for CASRLSGEDIQYF.